The next 21 T cell receptor beta chains were all read from a single sample in a study of T cell responses to AZD1222 COVID-19 vaccine. Assay used: immunoSEQ multiplex PCR; TCRdb lists only in-frame clones, some missing. The data contain 150,000 or so clones, roughly 90% of them singletons. This sample comprised peripheral blood, obtained on day 0 of AZD1222 vaccination. The source of these receptors is an adult in good health.

The chain joins TRBV18 to TRBJ1-5; 8 bases line up with TRBD1. The CDR3 has 15 amino acids. The V and J ends lost 5 bases and 2 bases, in that order; junction bases with no gene match: 5. CDR1 KGHSH and CDR2 LQKENI come from the germline V gene. The CDR3 sequence is CASSSDRGGNQPQHF. The CDR3 DNA reads as TGTGCCAGCTCATCCGACAGGGGTGGCAATCAGCCCCAGCATTTT.

V and J are TRBV7-2 and TRBJ2-7; 8 bases fit TRBD1. Trimming removed 5 bases from V and 2 bases from J; junction bases left unmatched: 5. The CDR3 extends over 14 amino acids. Germline values: CDR1 SGHTA, CDR2 FQGNSA. In nucleotides, the CDR3 is TGTGCCAGCAGCCCCGAACAGGGGGCCTACGAGCAGTACTTC. Residues: CASSPEQGAYEQYF.

This chain uses TRBV7-2 with TRBJ1-4, with TRBD1 identical over 11 bases. This CDR3 is 19 amino acids long. Trimming removed 4 bases from V and 0 bases from J; junction bases left unmatched: 10. CDR1 and CDR2 from the germline V gene are SGHTA and FQGNSA. The CDR3 DNA reads TGTGCCAGCAGCTCACGCGGACAGGGGGCCACTGCAACTAATGAAAAACTGTTTTTT. Amino acids: CASSSRGQGATATNEKLFF.

This clone ranks as medium-sized (0.01 to 0.1%). The chain couples TRBV10-1 to TRBJ2-1, with TRBD2 matching 7 bases. In germline, CDR1 is WNHNN, CDR2 SYGVQD (reference sequence). The CDR3 totals 11 residues. Germline trimming cut 7 bases from V and 6 bases from J; bases unmatched to any gene: 0. The CDR3 sequence is CASIAGNEQFF. In DNA form, the CDR3 reads TGCGCCAGCATAGCGGGCAATGAGCAGTTCTTC.

The V call is TRBV19, the J call TRBJ1-6, with D perhaps matching TRBD1 (6 bases). Trimming cost V 1 base and J 1 base, with 14 bases left between them. The CDR3 is 18 amino acids. Germline V gene data show CDR1 as LNHDA and CDR2 as SQIVND (reference sequence). The CDR3 nucleotides read TGTGCCAGTAGTATAGGATGGGGGCGCGCATCCTATAATTCACCCCTCCACTTT. Encoded protein: CASSIGWGRASYNSPLHF.

The V and J genes are TRBV4-1 and TRBJ1-3, with D tentatively TRBD1 (6 bases). The CDR3 covers 12 residues. V shed 8 bases and J shed 8 bases, with 13 bases lying between them. Germline-derived CDR1 and CDR2 are MGHRA and YSYEKL. The CDR3 sequence: CASQGGADTIYF. The CDR3 DNA is TGCGCCAGCCAAGGGGGGGCTGACACCATATATTTT.

V usage is TRBV6-5 and J usage is TRBJ2-3, with no clear D. The CDR3 is made up of 14 amino acids. CDR1 is MNHEY, CDR2 SVGAGI, per germline. Trimming stripped 2 bases from V and 5 bases from J, with 11 bases between. CDR3 sequence (DNA): TGTGCCAGCAGTTACGGGTCAGCGAGAGATACGCAGTATTTT. Protein sequence: CASSYGSARDTQYF.

This chain links TRBV5-1 with TRBJ1-1; the D is unclear. There are 13 residues in the CDR3. Trimming took off 0 bases at V and 8 bases at J, with 11 bases between the two ends. Germline assignment: CDR1 SGHRS and CDR2 YFSETQ. For the CDR3, the DNA is TGCGCCAGCAGCTTGGGATTCGAGCCCGAAGCTTTCTTT. This sequence encodes CASSLGFEPEAFF.

The genes are TRBV15 and TRBJ2-3; TRBD1 might be the D (5 bases). The CDR3 consists of 15 residues. The V gene's germline CDR1 is LNHNV and CDR2 YYDKDF (reference sequence). V was trimmed by 1 base and J by 1 base, leaving 9 bases between them. CDR3 bases: TGTGCCACCAGCAGAGGGCAGGGTCGCACAGATACGCAGTATTTT. It codes for CATSRGQGRTDTQYF.

The chain couples TRBV29-1 to TRBJ1-2; D remains ambiguous. Germline-derived CDR1 and CDR2 are SQVTM and ANQGSEA. The CDR3 is 15 amino acids. V was pared by 0 bases and J by 1 base, with 12 bases between. The CDR3 nucleotides are TGCAGCGTTGAAGAGGAAGGCGCTCTTAACTATGGCTACACCTTC. Its protein product is CSVEEEGALNYGYTF.

This clone was seen a single time. The chain is built from TRBV5-4 and TRBJ2-5, with TRBD1 matching over 8 bases. V gave up 1 base and J gave up 4 bases; unmatched junction bases: 0. The length of the CDR3 is 13 residues. Germline CDR1 SGHNT, CDR2 YYREEE (reference sequence). CDR3 protein: CASSLTGGETQYF. The CDR3 region has the DNA TGTGCCAGCAGCTTGACAGGGGGAGAGACCCAGTACTTC.

The chain recombines TRBV5-1 with TRBJ2-5, with unresolved D. CDR3 length: 15 residues. The V end was cut by 0 bases, the J end by 9 bases, with 18 bases between. Germline V gene data show CDR1 as SGHRS and CDR2 as YFSETQ. CDR3 in amino acids: CASSLALGQHRAQYF. The DNA for the CDR3 is TGCGCCAGCAGCTTGGCGTTAGGGCAGCACCGGGCCCAGTACTTC.

The J gene is TRBJ2-1, the V gene TRBV2, with TRBD2 as a possible D gene (5 bases). The V gene's germline CDR1 is SNHLY and CDR2 FYNNEI. V gave up 4 bases and J gave up 1 base, with 17 bases separating them. This CDR3 spans 17 amino acids. This CDR3 reads CASSARRQPSSYNEQFF. In DNA form, the CDR3 reads TGTGCCAGCAGTGCCCGGAGGCAGCCAAGTTCCTACAATGAGCAGTTCTTC.

The chain combines TRBV5-1 with TRBJ2-3, with D tentatively TRBD2 (5 bases). The V end was cut by 4 bases, the J end by 3 bases, with 15 bases between. This CDR3 spans 15 amino acids. Germline-derived CDR1 and CDR2 are SGHRS and YFSETQ. CDR3 protein: CASSTGLTATDTQYF. The DNA of the CDR3 is TGCGCCAGCAGCACCGGACTGACTGCTACAGATACGCAGTATTTT.

This chain connects TRBV27 to TRBJ2-7, with 8 bases identical to TRBD1. Germline assignment: CDR1 MNHEY and CDR2 SMNVEV (reference sequence). CDR3 size: 14 residues. J gave up 2 bases and V 7 bases, and 7 bases lay outside the gene matches. The CDR3 spells CASNGQGAPYEQYF. DNA for the CDR3: TGTGCCAGCAATGGGCAGGGGGCCCCCTACGAGCAGTACTTC.

This chain uses TRBV19 with TRBJ1-2; 8 nucleotides line up with TRBD1. CDR3 length: 13 residues. From germline, CDR1 is LNHDA and CDR2 SQIVND (reference sequence). Germline trimming cut 5 bases from V and 2 bases from J; bases unmatched to any gene: 1. The CDR3 coding sequence is TGTGCCAGTAGTGGGACAGGCAACTATGGCTACACCTTC. The encoded protein is CASSGTGNYGYTF. Combining the CDR3 with reference TRBV19 and TRBJ1-2 gives the whole variable domain DGGITQSPKYLFRKEGQNVTLSCEQNLNHDAMYWYRQDPGQGLRLIYYSQIVNDFQKGDIAEGYSVSREKKESFPLTVTSAQKNPTAFYLCASSGTGNYGYTFGSGTRLTVV.

The CDR3 nucleotides are TGTGCCAGCAGTCGACAGGGGAACTATGGCTACACCTTC. Its translation is CASSRQGNYGYTF. V is TRBV12-3 or TRBV12-4 and J is TRBJ1-2; 8 bases map to TRBD1. The ends lost 5 bases at V and 2 bases at J; junction bases unmatched: 1. The CDR3 sequence is 13 residues long.

J is TRBJ1-6 and V is TRBV5-1; possible D gene TRBD1, 5 bases. V shed 4 bases and J shed 7 bases, with 15 bases lying between them. From germline, CDR1 is SGHRS and CDR2 YFSETQ. The length of the CDR3 is 15 residues. Written as DNA, the CDR3 is TGCGCCAGCAGCCTAGCGGGACTTGTAAATTCACCCCTCCACTTT. Translated, it gives CASSLAGLVNSPLHF.

The genes are TRBV28 and TRBJ1-3; D remains ambiguous. Germline loops: CDR1 MDHEN, CDR2 SYDVKM. V was trimmed by 5 bases and J by 1 base, leaving 3 bases between them. The CDR3 has 12 amino acids. The CDR3 protein is CASSKSGNTIYF. The CDR3 DNA is TGTGCCAGCAGTAAATCTGGAAACACCATATATTTT.

The chain is built from TRBV29-1 and TRBJ1-2; D may be TRBD1 (5 bases). Per the germline V gene, CDR1 is SQVTM and CDR2 is ANQGSEA. Trimming removed 1 base from V and 4 bases from J, with 10 bases in between. The CDR3 loop spans 13 amino acids. CDR3 in DNA: TGCAGCGTTGAAGGGGGCGCACTCTATGGCTACACCTTC. Amino acid sequence: CSVEGGALYGYTF.

This clone was recorded a few times. The V gene is TRBV7-9, the J gene TRBJ1-2, with 9 bases lining up with TRBD1. This CDR3 spans 16 amino acids. The V and J ends lost 4 bases and 4 bases, in that order; junction bases with no gene match: 10. CDR1 and CDR2 from the germline V gene are SEHNR and FQNEAQ (reference sequence). CDR3: CASSSFLGQGFYGYTF. The CDR3 DNA sequence: TGTGCCAGCAGCTCCTTCCTGGGACAGGGCTTCTATGGCTACACCTTC. Full variable domain (rest looked up from reference TRBV7-9 and TRBJ1-2): DTGVSQNPRHKITKRGQNVTFRCDPISEHNRLYWYRQTLGQGPEFLTYFQNEAQLEKSRLLSDRFSAERPKGSFSTLEIQRTEQGDSAMYLCASSSFLGQGFYGYTFGSGTRLTVV.